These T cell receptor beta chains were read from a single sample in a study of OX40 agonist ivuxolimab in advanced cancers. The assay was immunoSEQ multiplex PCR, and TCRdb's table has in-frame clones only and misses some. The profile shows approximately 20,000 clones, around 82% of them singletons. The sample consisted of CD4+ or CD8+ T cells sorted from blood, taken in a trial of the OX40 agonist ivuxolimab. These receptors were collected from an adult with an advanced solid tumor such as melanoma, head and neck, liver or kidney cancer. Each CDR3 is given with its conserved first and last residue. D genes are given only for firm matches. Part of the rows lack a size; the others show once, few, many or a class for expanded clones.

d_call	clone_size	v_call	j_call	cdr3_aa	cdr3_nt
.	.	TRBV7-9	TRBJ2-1	CASSLVGASYNEQFF	TGTGCCAGCAGCTTAGTGGGGGCATCCTACAATGAGCAGTTCTTC
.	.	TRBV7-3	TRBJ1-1	CASSLRATGNTEAFF	TGTGCCAGCAGCTTAAGGGCGACAGGGAACACTGAAGCTTTCTTT
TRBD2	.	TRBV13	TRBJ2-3	CASSFGTSGGAADTQYF	TGTGCCAGCAGCTTCGGGACTAGCGGGGGGGCAGCAGATACGCAGTATTTT
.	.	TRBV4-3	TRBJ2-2	CASSQEVGARELFF	TGCGCCAGCAGCCAAGAGGTCGGAGCCCGGGAGCTGTTTTTT
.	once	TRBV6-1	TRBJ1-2	CASSRSQGGDGYTF	TGTGCCAGCAGTAGAAGCCAGGGAGGAGATGGCTACACCTTC
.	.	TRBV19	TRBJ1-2	CASKNTGRHGYTF	TGTGCCAGTAAAAACACAGGGAGACATGGCTACACCTTC
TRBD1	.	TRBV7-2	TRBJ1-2	CASSFRPRDRGGLYGYTF	TGTGCCAGCAGCTTTAGGCCCCGGGACAGGGGTGGCTTATATGGCTACACCTTC
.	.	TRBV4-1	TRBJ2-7	CASSQGRSTVESYEQYF	TGCGCCAGCAGCCAAGGTCGATCTACGGTGGAATCCTACGAGCAGTACTTC
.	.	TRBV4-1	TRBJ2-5	CASSQVIGQETQYF	TGCGCCAGCAGCCAAGTCATAGGGCAAGAGACCCAGTACTTC
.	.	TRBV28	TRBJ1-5	CASRGGNNQPQHF	TGTGCCAGTAGGGGGGGGAACAATCAGCCCCAGCATTTT
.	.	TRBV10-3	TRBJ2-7	CAIRGRLSYEQYF	TGTGCCATCAGGGGACGGCTCTCCTACGAGCAGTACTTC
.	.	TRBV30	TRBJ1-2	CAWSVWGALGYTF	TGTGCCTGGAGTGTGTGGGGGGCGCTAGGCTACACCTTC
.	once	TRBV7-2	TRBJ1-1	CASSSYRDTEAFF	TGTGCCAGCAGCTCCTACAGGGACACTGAAGCTTTCTTT
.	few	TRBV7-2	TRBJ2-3	CASSLEGRGSDTQYF	TGTGCCAGCAGCTTAGAGGGACGGGGCAGCGATACGCAGTATTTT
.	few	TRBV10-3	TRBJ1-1	CATTQGAYTEAFF	TGTGCCACTACACAGGGAGCCTACACTGAAGCTTTCTTT
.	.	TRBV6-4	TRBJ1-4	CASRRDGLEKLFF	TGTGCCAGCAGAAGGGACGGCTTAGAAAAACTGTTTTTT
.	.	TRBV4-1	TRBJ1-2	CASSQDVGLGYTF	TGCGCCAGCAGCCAAGATGTGGGCCTCGGCTACACCTTC
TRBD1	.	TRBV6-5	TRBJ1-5	CASADRAAYQPQHF	TGTGCCAGCGCCGACAGGGCGGCGTATCAGCCCCAGCATTTT
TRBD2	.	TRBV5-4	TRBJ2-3	CASSQQLAGSTDTQYF	TGTGCCAGCAGTCAACAATTAGCGGGGTCCACAGATACGCAGTATTTT
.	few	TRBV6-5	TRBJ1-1	CASSPSAGSTEAFF	TGTGCCAGCAGCCCGTCGGCGGGTAGCACTGAAGCTTTCTTT
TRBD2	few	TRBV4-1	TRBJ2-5	CASSQGGLAGGQTQYF	TGCGCCAGCAGCCAAGGGGGACTAGCGGGGGGACAGACCCAGTACTTC
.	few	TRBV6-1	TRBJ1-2	CASSDNSNYGYTF	TGTGCCAGCAGTGACAACAGCAACTATGGCTACACCTTC
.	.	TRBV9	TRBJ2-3	CASSVVPHIQGDTQYF	TGTGCCAGCAGCGTAGTACCCCACATTCAGGGGGATACGCAGTATTTT
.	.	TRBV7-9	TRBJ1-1	CASSLKGPRAFF	TGTGCCAGCAGCTTGAAGGGACCGAGGGCTTTCTTT
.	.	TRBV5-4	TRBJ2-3	CASSPRGQGSTDTQYF	TGTGCCAGCAGCCCCCGGGGCCAAGGGTCGACAGATACGCAGTATTTT
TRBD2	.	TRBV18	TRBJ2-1	CASSPLAGGLTYNEQFF	TGTGCCAGCTCACCTCTAGCGGGGGGATTAACCTACAATGAGCAGTTCTTC
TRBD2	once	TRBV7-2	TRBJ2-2	CASSSTSGTGELFF	TGTGCCAGCAGCTCCACTAGCGGGACCGGGGAGCTGTTTTTT
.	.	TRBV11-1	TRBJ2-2	CASNPGTGTGELFF	TGTGCCAGCAACCCAGGGACTGGAACCGGGGAGCTGTTTTTT
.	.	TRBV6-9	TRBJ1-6	CASSYVGGNSPLHF	TGTGCCAGCAGTTACGTCGGGGGGAATTCACCCCTCCACTTT
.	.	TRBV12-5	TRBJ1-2	CASGWGAANNYGYTF	TGTGCTAGTGGGTGGGGGGCGGCCAATAACTATGGCTACACCTTC
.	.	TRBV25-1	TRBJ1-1	CASSESGGRRGKAFF	TGTGCCAGCAGTGAATCGGGAGGTCGAAGGGGGAAAGCTTTCTTT
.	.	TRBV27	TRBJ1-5	CASSPLHSGGQPQHF	TGTGCCAGCAGTCCGCTCCACTCGGGAGGGCAGCCCCAGCATTTT
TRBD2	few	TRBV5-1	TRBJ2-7	CASSDGLGQYF	TGCGCCAGCAGCGATGGACTAGGACAGTACTTC
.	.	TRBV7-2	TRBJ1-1	CASSLNPGPSYTEAFF	TGTGCCAGCAGCCTCAACCCCGGCCCGAGTTACACTGAAGCTTTCTTT
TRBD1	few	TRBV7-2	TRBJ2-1	CAIEKNRGLVSYNEQFF	TGTGCCATCGAAAAGAACAGGGGGCTTGTGTCCTACAATGAGCAGTTCTTC
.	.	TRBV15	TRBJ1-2	CATSSYPLGGRFYGYTF	TGTGCCACCAGCAGTTACCCCCTCGGGGGGAGGTTTTATGGCTACACCTTC
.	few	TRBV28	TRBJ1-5	CASSLSISNQPQHF	TGTGCCAGCAGTTTGTCTATAAGCAATCAGCCCCAGCATTTT
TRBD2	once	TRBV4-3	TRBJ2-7	CASSPGTSGGSGGEQYF	TGCGCCAGCAGCCCCGGGACTAGCGGGGGCTCCGGGGGAGAGCAGTACTTC
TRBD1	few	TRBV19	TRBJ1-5	CASKLRDRGNQPQHF	TGTGCCAGTAAACTCCGGGACAGGGGCAATCAGCCCCAGCATTTT
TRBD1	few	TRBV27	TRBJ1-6	CASSVQGANSPLHF	TGTGCCAGCAGTGTACAGGGGGCTAATTCACCCCTCCACTTT
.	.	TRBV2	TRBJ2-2	CASRRTGELFF	TGTGCCAGCCGGAGGACCGGGGAGCTGTTTTTT
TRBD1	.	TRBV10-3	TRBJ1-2	CAISAGDRTYWETF	TGTGCCATCAGTGCCGGGGACAGGACCTACTGGGAGACCTTC
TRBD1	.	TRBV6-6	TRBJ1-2	CASRRDRGIYGYTF	TGTGCCAGCAGAAGGGACAGGGGGATCTATGGCTACACCTTC
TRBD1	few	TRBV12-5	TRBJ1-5	CAWGRGNDGNQPQHF	TGTGCCTGGGGCAGGGGGAACGACGGCAATCAGCCCCAGCATTTT
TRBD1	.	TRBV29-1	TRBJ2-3	CSVSGQGPDTQYF	TGCAGCGTCTCGGGACAGGGCCCAGATACGCAGTATTTT
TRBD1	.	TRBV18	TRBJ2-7	CASSPGTGGSYEQYF	TGTGCCAGCTCACCCGGGACAGGGGGCTCCTACGAGCAGTACTTC
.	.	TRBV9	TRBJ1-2	CASSVGRANYGYTF	TGTGCCAGCAGCGTAGGCCGAGCTAACTATGGCTACACCTTC
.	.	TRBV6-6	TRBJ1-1	CASNGYGVNTEAFF	TGTGCCAGCAACGGGTATGGAGTAAACACTGAAGCTTTCTTT
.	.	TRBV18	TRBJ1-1	CASSPPSQLNTEAFF	TGTGCCAGCTCACCACCGTCCCAGCTGAACACTGAAGCTTTCTTT
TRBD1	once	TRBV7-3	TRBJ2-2	CASRAGTANTGELFF	TGTGCCAGCAGGGCCGGGACAGCGAACACCGGGGAGCTGTTTTTT